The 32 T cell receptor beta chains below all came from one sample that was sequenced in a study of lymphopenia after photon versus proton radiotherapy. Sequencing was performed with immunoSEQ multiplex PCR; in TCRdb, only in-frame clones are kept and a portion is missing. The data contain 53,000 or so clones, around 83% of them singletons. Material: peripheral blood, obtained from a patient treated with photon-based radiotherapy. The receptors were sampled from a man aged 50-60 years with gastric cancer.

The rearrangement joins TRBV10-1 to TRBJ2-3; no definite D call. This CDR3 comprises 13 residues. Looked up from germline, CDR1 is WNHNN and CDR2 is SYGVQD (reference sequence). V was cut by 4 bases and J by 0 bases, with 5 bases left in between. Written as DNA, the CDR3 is TGCGCCAGCAGTGGGCATAGCACAGATACGCAGTATTTT. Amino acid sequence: CASSGHSTDTQYF.

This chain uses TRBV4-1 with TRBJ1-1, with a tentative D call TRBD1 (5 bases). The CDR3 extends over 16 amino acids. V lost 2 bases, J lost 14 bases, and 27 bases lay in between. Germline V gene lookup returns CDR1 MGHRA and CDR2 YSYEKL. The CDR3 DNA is TGCGCCAGCAGCCAACCTAGGCAGGGTAGAGCTGAAGCTTCCTTCTTT. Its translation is CASSQPRQGRAEASFF.

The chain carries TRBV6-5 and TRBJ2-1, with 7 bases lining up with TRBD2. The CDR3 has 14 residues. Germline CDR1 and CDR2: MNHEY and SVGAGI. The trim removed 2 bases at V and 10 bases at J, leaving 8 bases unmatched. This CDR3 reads CASSYQRLALEQFF. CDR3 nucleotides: TGTGCCAGCAGTTACCAACGACTAGCCCTCGAGCAGTTCTTC.

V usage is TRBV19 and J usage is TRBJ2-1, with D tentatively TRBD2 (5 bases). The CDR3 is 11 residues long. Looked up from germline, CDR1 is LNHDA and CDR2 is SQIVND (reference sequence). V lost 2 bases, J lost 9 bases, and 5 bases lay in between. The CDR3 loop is CASSIRGEQFF. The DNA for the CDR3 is TGTGCCAGTAGTATACGGGGTGAGCAGTTCTTC.

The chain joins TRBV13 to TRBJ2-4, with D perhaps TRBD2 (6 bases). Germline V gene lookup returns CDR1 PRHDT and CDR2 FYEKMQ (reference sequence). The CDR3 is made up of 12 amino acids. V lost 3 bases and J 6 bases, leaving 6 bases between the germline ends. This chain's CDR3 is CASSFGRNIQYF. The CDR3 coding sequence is TGTGCCAGCAGCTTCGGGAGAAACATTCAGTACTTC.

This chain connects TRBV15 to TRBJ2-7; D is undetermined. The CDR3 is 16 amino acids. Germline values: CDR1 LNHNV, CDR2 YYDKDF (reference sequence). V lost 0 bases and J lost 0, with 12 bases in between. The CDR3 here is CATSRDLYGSSYEQYF. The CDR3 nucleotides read TGTGCCACCAGCAGAGATCTTTACGGTAGCTCCTACGAGCAGTACTTC.

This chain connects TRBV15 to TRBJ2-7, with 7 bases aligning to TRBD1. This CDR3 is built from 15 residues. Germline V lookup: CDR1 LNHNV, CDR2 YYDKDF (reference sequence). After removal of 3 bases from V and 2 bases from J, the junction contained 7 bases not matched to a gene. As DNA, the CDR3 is TGTGCCACCAGCAGGTACAGGGGCCCCACCTACGAGCAGTACTTC. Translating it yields CATSRYRGPTYEQYF. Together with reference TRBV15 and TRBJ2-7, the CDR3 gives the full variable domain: DAMVIQNPRYQVTQFGKPVTLSCSQTLNHNVMYWYQQKSSQAPKLLFHYYDKDFNNEADTPDNFQSRRPNTSFCFLDIRSPGLGDTAMYLCATSRYRGPTYEQYFGPGTRLTVT.

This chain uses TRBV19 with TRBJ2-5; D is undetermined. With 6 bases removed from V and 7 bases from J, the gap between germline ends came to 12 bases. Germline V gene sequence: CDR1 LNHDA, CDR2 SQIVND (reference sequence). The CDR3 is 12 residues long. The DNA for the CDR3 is TGTGCCAGTAGCTCCCCGTCGCCGACCCAGTACTTC. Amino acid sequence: CASSSPSPTQYF. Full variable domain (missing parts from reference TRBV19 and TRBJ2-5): DGGITQSPKYLFRKEGQNVTLSCEQNLNHDAMYWYRQDPGQGLRLIYYSQIVNDFQKGDIAEGYSVSREKKESFPLTVTSAQKNPTAFYLCASSSPSPTQYFGPGTRLLVL.

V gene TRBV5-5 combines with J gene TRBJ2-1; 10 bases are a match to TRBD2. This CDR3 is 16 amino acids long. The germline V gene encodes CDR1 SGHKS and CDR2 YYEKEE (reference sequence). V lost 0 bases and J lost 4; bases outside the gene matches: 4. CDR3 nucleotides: TGTGCCAGCAGCTTGGAACCTAGCGGGAGTTACAATGAGCAGTTCTTC. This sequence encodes CASSLEPSGSYNEQFF.

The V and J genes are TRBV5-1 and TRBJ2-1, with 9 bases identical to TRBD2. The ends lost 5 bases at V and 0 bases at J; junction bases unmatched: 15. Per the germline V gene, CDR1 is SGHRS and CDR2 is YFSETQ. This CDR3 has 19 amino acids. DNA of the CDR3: TGCGCCAGCAGGGTCGGGGGAGCGGGAGGCTATAGCTCCTACAATGAGCAGTTCTTC. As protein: CASRVGGAGGYSSYNEQFF.

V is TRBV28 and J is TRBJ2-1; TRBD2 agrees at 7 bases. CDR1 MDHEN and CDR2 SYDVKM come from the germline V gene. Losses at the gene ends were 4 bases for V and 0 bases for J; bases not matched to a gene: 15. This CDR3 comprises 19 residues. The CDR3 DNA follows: TGTGCCAGCAGTTCGAGTCCCGTGGCGACTAGCCGCTCCTACAATGAGCAGTTCTTC. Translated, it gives CASSSSPVATSRSYNEQFF. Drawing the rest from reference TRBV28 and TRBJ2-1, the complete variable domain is DVKVTQSSRYLVKRTGEKVFLECVQDMDHENMFWYRQDPGLGLRLIYFSYDVKMKEKGDIPEGYSVSREKKERFSLILESASTNQTSMYLCASSSSPVATSRSYNEQFFGPGTRLTVL.

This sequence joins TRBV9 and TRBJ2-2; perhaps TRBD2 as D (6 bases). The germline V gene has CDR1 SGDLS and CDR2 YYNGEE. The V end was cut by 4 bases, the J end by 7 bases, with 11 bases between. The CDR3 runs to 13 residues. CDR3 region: CASSTTSSGELFF. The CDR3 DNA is TGTGCCAGCAGCACTACTAGCAGCGGGGAGCTGTTTTTT.

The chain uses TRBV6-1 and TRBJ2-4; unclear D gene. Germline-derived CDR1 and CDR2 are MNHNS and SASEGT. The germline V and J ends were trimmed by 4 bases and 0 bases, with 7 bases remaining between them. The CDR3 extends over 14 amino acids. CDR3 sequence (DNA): TGTGCCAGCAGTGCGGAACTAGCCAAAAACATTCAGTACTTC. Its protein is CASSAELAKNIQYF.

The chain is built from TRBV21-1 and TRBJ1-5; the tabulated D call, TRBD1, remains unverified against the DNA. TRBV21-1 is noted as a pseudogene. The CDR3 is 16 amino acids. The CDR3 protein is CASSDPPGQGPRPQHF. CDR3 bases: TGTGCCAGCAGCGACCCACCGGGACAAGGGCCCCGGCCCCAGCATTTT.

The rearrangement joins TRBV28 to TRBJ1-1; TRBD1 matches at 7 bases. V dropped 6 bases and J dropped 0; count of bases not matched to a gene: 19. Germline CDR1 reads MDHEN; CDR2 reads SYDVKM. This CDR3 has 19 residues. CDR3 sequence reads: CASSPYRVGQPFMNTEAFF. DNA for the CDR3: TGTGCCAGCAGCCCTTACCGTGTGGGACAGCCCTTCATGAACACTGAAGCTTTCTTT.

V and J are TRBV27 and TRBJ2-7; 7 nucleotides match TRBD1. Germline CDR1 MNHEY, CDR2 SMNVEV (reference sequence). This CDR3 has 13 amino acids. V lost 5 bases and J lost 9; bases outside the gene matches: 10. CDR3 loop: CASSTYQGVGQYF. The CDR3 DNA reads TGTGCCAGCAGTACTTACCAGGGGGTTGGGCAGTACTTC.

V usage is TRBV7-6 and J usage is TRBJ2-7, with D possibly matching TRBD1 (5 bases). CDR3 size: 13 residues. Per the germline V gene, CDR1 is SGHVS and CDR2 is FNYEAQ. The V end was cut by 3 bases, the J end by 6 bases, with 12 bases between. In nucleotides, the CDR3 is TGTGCCAGCAGCTTGGAGACAGTTGGCGAGCAGTACTTC. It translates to CASSLETVGEQYF.

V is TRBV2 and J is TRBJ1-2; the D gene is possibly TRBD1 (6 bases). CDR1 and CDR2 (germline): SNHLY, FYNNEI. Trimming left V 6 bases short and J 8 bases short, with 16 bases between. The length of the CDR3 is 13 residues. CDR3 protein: CASRATGTGGYTF. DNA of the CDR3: TGTGCCAGCAGGGCAACAGGGACCGGCGGCTACACCTTC.

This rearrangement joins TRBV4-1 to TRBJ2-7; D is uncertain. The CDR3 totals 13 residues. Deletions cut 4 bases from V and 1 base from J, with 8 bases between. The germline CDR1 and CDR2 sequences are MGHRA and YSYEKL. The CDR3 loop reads CASSLGPSYEQYF. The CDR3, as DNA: TGCGCCAGCAGCCTCGGACCGTCCTACGAGCAGTACTTC.

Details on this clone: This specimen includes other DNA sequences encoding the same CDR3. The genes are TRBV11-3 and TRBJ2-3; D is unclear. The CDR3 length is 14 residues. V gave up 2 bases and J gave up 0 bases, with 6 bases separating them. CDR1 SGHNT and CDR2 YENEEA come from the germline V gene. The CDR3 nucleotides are TGTGCCAGCAGCTTAACCTCTAGCACAGATACGCAGTATTTT. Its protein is CASSLTSSTDTQYF.

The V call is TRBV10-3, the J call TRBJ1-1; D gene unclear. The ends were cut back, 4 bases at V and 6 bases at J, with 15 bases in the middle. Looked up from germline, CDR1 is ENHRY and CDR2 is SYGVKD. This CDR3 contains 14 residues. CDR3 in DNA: TGTGCCATCAGTGGGACCGAAGGGATCGCTGAAGCTTTCTTT. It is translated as CAISGTEGIAEAFF.

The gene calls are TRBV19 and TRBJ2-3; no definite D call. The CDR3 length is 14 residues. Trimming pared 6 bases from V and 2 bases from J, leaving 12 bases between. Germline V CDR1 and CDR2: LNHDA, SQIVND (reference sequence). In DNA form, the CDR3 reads TGTGCCAGTAGGGATCGGCTCGTCACAGATACGCAGTATTTT. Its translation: CASRDRLVTDTQYF. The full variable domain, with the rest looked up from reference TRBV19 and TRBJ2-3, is DGGITQSPKYLFRKEGQNVTLSCEQNLNHDAMYWYRQDPGQGLRLIYYSQIVNDFQKGDIAEGYSVSREKKESFPLTVTSAQKNPTAFYLCASRDRLVTDTQYFGPGTRLTVL.

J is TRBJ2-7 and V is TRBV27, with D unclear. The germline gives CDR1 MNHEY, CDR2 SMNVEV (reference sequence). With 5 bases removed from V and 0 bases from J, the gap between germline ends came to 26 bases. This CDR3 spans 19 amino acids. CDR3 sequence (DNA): TGTGCCAGCAGTCTCCCGGTTATTGCGTTAATAAAGAGCTCCTACGAGCAGTACTTC. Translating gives CASSLPVIALIKSSYEQYF.

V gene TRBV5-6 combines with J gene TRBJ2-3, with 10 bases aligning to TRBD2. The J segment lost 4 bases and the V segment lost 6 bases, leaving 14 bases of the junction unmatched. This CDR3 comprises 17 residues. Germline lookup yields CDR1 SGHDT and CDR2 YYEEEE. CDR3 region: CASTSWGLAGASDTQYF. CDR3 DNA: TGTGCCAGCACCTCCTGGGGTCTAGCGGGAGCATCAGATACGCAGTATTTT.

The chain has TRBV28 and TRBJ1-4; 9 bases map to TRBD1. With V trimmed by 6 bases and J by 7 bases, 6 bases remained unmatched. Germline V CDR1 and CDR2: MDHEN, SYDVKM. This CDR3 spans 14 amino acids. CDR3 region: CASSSQGAGEKLFF. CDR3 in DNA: TGTGCCAGCAGCTCACAGGGGGCGGGTGAAAAACTGTTTTTT.

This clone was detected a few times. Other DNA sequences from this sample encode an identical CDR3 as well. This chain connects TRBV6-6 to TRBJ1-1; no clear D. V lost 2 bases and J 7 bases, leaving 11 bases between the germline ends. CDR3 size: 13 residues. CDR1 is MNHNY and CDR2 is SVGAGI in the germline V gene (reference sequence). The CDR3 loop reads CASSYGGMGEAFF. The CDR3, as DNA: TGTGCCAGCAGTTACGGTGGTATGGGTGAAGCTTTCTTT.

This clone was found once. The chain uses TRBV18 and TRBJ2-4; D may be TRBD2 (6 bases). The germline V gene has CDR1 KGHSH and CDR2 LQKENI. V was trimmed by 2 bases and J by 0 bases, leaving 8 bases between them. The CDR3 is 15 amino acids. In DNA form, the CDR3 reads TGTGCCAGCTCACCAGCGGGACTAGCCAAAAACATTCAGTACTTC. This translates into CASSPAGLAKNIQYF.

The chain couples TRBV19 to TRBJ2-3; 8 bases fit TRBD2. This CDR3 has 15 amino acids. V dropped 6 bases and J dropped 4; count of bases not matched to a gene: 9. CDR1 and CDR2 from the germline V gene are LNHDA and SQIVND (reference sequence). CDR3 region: CASRLTGREADTQYF. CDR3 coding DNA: TGTGCCAGTAGACTCACGGGGCGGGAGGCAGATACGCAGTATTTT.

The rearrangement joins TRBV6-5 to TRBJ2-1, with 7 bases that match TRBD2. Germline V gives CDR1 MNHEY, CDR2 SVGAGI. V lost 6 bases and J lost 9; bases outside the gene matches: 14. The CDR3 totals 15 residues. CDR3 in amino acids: CASSPPGTTFGEQFF. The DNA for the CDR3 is TGTGCCAGCAGCCCCCCCGGGACTACTTTCGGTGAGCAGTTCTTC.

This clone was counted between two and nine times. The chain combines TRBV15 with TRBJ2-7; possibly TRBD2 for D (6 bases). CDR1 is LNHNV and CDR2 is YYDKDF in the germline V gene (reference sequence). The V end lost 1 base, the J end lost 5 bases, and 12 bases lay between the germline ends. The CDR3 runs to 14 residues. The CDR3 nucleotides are TGTGCCACCAGCAGAGGGGCGGGGTTAGACGAGCAGTACTTC. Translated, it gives CATSRGAGLDEQYF.

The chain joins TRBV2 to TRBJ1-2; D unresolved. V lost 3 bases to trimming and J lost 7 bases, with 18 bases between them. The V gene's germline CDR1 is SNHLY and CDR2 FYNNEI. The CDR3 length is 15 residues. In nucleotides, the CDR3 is TGTGCCAGCAGTGATAGGTTAGGCAGTACTAGTGGCTACACCTTC. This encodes CASSDRLGSTSGYTF.

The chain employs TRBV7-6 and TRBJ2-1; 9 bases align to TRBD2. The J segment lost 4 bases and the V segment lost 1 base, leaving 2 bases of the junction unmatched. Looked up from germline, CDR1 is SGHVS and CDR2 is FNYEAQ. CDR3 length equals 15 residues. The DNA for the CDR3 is TGTGCCAGCAGCTTAGGTCTAGCGGGATACAATGAGCAGTTCTTC. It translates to CASSLGLAGYNEQFF.